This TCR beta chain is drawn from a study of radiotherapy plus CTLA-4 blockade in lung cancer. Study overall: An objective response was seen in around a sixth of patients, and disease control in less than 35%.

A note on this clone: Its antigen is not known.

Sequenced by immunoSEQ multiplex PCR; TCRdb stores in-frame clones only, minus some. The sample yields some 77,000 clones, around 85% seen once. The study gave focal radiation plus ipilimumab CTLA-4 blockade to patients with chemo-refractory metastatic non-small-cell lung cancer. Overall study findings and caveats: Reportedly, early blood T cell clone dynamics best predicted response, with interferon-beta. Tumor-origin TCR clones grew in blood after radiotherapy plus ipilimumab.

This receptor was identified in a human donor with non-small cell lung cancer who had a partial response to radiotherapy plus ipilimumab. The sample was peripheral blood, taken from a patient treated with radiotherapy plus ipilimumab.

In DNA, the CDR3 is TGTGCCAGCAGCTCAGAGCTAGCGGGAGGTATTAACACCGGGGAGCTGTTTTTT. Its translation is CASSSELAGGINTGELFF. V and J are TRBV7-9 and TRBJ2-2; 11 bases match TRBD2. Germline CDR1 reads SEHNR; CDR2 reads FQNEAQ (reference sequence). The CDR3 covers 18 residues. V trimming: 4 bases; J trimming: 2 bases; junction bases outside the gene matches: 9.